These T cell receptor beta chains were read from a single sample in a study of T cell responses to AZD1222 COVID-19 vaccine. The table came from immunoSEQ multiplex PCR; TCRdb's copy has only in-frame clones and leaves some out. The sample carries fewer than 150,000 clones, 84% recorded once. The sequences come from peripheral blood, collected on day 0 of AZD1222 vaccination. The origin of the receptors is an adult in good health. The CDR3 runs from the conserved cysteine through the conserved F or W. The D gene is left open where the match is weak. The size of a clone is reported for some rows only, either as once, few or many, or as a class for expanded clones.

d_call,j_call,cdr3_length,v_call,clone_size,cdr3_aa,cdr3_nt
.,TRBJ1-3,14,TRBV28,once,CASSGRSSGNTIYF,TGTGCCAGCAGCGGGCGGAGCTCTGGAAACACCATATATTTT
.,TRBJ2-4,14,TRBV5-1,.,CASRGDETENIQYF,TGCGCCAGCAGGGGGGATGAGACGGAAAACATTCAGTACTTC
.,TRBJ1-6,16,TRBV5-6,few,CASSLRRDPYNSPLHF,TGTGCCAGCAGCTTGAGGCGTGATCCCTATAATTCACCCCTCCACTTT
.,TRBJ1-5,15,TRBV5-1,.,CASSLEGSGNQPQHF,TGCGCCAGCAGCTTGGAGGGAAGTGGCAATCAGCCCCAGCATTTT
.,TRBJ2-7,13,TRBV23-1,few,CASRHGKSYEQYF,TGCGCCAGCAGACACGGGAAGTCCTACGAGCAGTACTTC
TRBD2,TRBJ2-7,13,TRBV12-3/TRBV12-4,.,CASSHSGGYEQYF,TGTGCCAGCTCGCACAGCGGGGGCTACGAGCAGTACTTC
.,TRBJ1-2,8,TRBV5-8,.,CATRSYTF,TGTGCCACCCGTAGCTACACCTTC
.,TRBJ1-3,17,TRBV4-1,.,CASSQDNGATSGNTIYF,TGCGCCAGCAGCCAAGATAATGGGGCGACCTCTGGAAACACCATATATTTT
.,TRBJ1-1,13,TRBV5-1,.,CASSARGFTEAFF,TGCGCCAGCAGCGCTAGGGGGTTCACTGAAGCTTTCTTT
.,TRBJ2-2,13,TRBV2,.,CASSLVNTGELFF,TGTGCCAGCAGTCTGGTGAACACCGGGGAGCTGTTTTTT
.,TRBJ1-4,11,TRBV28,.,CASSLNEKLFF,TGTGCCAGCAGTCTTAATGAAAAACTGTTTTTT
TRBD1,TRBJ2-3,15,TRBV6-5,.,CASTIQGAGTDTQYF,TGTGCCAGCACCATACAGGGGGCTGGCACAGATACGCAGTATTTT
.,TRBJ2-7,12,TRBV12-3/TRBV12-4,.,CASSGGYYEQYF,TGTGCCAGCTCTGGGGGGTACTACGAGCAGTACTTC
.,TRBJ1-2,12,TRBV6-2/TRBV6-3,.,CASSYGREGYTF,TGTGCCAGCAGTTACGGCCGCGAGGGCTACACCTTC
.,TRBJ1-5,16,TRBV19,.,CASSKKVGTRNQPQHF,TGTGCCAGTAGTAAAAAGGTGGGGACCCGCAATCAGCCCCAGCATTTT
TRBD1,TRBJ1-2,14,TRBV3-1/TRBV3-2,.,CASSQVEGAGGYTF,TGTGCCAGCAGCCAAGTTGAGGGGGCGGGTGGCTACACCTTC
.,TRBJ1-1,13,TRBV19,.,CASTPRKNTEAFF,TGTGCCAGTACCCCTCGTAAGAACACTGAAGCTTTCTTT
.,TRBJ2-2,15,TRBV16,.,CASSQIVGGLGELFF,TGTGCCAGCAGCCAGATCGTAGGAGGGCTCGGGGAGCTGTTTTTT
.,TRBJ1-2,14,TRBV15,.,CATSRAGVSEGYTF,TGTGCCACCAGCAGAGCCGGGGTCTCGGAAGGCTACACCTTC
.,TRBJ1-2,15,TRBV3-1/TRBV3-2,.,CASSQVGGPYYGYTF,TGTGCCAGCAGCCAAGTCGGGGGACCCTACTATGGCTACACCTTC
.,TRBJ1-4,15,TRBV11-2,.,CASSLMDSQGEKLFF,TGTGCCAGCAGCTTAATGGACAGTCAGGGTGAAAAACTGTTTTTT
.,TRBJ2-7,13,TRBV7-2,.,CASSRWSGYEQYF,TGTGCCAGCAGCCGCTGGTCGGGCTACGAGCAGTACTTC
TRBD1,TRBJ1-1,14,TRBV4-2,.,CASGQMDRGVEAFF,TGTGCCAGCGGTCAAATGGACAGGGGGGTTGAAGCTTTCTTT
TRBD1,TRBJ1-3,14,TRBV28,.,CASSRQSGGNTIYF,TGTGCCAGCAGCCGCCAATCAGGGGGCAACACCATATATTTT
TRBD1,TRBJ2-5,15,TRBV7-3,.,CASSSRTGPQETQYF,TGTGCCAGCAGCTCTCGGACAGGGCCCCAAGAGACCCAGTACTTC
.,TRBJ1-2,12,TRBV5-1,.,CASSENDYGYTF,TGCGCCAGCAGCGAAAATGACTATGGCTACACCTTC
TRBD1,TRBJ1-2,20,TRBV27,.,CASSNAAGGRGRGTNYGYTF,TGTGCCAGCAGCAACGCGGCCGGGGGAAGGGGGCGAGGAACTAACTATGGCTACACCTTC
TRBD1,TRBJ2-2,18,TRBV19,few,CASSIKDRVEFLSGELFF,TGTGCCAGTAGTATCAAGGACAGGGTCGAATTCTTATCCGGGGAGCTGTTTTTT
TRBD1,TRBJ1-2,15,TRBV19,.,CASEGQGFAPYGYTF,TGTGCCAGTGAAGGACAGGGGTTCGCCCCCTATGGCTACACCTTC
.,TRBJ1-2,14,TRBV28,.,CASSFLNTANGYTF,TGTGCCAGCAGTTTCCTTAATACAGCTAATGGCTACACCTTC
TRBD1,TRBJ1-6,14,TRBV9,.,CASSGGQFNSPLHF,TGTGCCAGCAGCGGGGGACAGTTTAATTCACCCCTCCACTTT
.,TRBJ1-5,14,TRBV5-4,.,CASSLEGGHQPQHF,TGTGCCAGCAGCTTGGAGGGGGGACATCAGCCCCAGCATTTT
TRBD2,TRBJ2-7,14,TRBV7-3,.,CASSLAGGAYEQYF,TGTGCCAGCAGCTTGGCGGGGGGTGCCTACGAGCAGTACTTC
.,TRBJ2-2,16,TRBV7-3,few,CASSLTGGANTGELFF,TGTGCCAGCAGCTTAACTGGTGGGGCGAACACCGGGGAGCTGTTTTTT
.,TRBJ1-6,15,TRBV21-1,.,CASSISGPSSTPLHF,TGTGCCAGCAGCATATCCGGGCCCTCCTCGACACCCCTCCACTTT
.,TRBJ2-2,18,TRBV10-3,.,CAISESRTVLLGTGELFF,TGTGCCATCAGTGAGTCCCGGACAGTGCTTTTGGGCACCGGGGAGCTGTTTTTT
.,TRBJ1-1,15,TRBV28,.,CASSLGELMNTEAFF,TGTGCCAGCAGTTTGGGGGAGCTCATGAACACTGAAGCTTTCTTT
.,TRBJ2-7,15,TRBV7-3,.,CASSLTPDRTYEQYF,TGTGCCAGCAGCTTAACACCGGACAGAACCTACGAGCAGTACTTC
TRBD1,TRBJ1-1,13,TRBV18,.,CASSQGEKTEAFF,TGTGCCAGCTCCCAGGGGGAGAAGACTGAAGCTTTCTTT
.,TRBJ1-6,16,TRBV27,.,CASSLGSSSYNSPLHF,TGTGCCAGCAGTTTGGGGTCGAGCTCCTATAATTCACCCCTCCACTTT
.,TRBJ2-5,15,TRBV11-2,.,CASSLGDPARETQYF,TGTGCCAGCAGCTTAGGGGACCCGGCAAGGGAGACCCAGTACTTC
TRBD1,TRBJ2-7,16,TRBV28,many,CASQAIVTGARGEQYF,TGTGCCAGCCAAGCTATTGTTACAGGGGCCAGGGGCGAGCAGTACTTC
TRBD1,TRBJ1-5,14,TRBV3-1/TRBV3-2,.,CASSPTGGSQPQHF,TGTGCCAGCAGCCCTACAGGGGGCAGTCAGCCCCAGCATTTT